This T cell receptor beta chain was sequenced for a study of blood T cell repertoires in COVID-19. Study summary: The origin of the acute and convalescent COVID-19 samples was the United States, Italy and Spain.

Assay: immunoSEQ multiplex PCR; the TCRdb copy retains only in-frame clones and omits some. In the table there are approximately 450,000 clones, 87% of which are singletons. The V end lost 7 bases, the J end lost 1 base, and 7 bases lay between the germline ends. Germline V lookup: CDR1 MNHEY, CDR2 SVGAGI. This CDR3 region has 12 residues. The chain links TRBV6-5 to TRBJ1-2; no clear D. Sequenced material: PBMCs or T cells enriched from blood (not recorded which). The receptor was isolated from a woman between 18 and 30 years old with acute COVID-19. CDR3 sequence reads: CASKDFNYGYTF. The CDR3 coding sequence is TGTGCCAGCAAGGACTTTAACTATGGCTACACCTTC.